Described below is a single T cell receptor beta chain sequence and its context. The entry originates in a study of shared clonotypes between healthy human individuals. Study at large: Donors had three CD4 naive, three CD4 memory, two CD8 naive and one CD8 memory plate apiece.

Produced via immunoSEQ multiplex PCR; TCRdb's table is partial and in-frame only. The top ten hold about 1.5% of the sample, which has about 1 million clones, roughly 80% seen once. The germline V gene encodes CDR1 SGHNT and CDR2 YYREEE (reference sequence). CDR3 size: 18 residues. Trimming pared 0 bases from V and 0 bases from J, leaving 15 bases between. The rearrangement uses TRBV5-4 and TRBJ1-4; D gene ambiguous. Sequenced: memory CD4+ T cells sorted from blood. Subset in this sample: CD45RA-negative fraction. The sequence derives from a man aged 18 to 35 in good health. CDR3 bases: TGTGCCAGCAGCTTGGAAGGCAGAGATTCCCCAACTAATGAAAAACTGTTTTTT. Translating it yields CASSLEGRDSPTNEKLFF.